Shown below are 18 T cell receptor beta chains from a single sample sequenced in a study of molecular identifiers for immune sequencing clone quantification. TCRdb fed the PCR reads into MiXCR, producing one record per CDR3 protein. The data show some 65,000 distinct CDR3 sequences, less than 20% seen once. Sequenced material: naive CD8+ T cells from blood, with Jurkat cell RNA spiked in. Subset indicated: FACS-sorted CD8+CD4-CCR7+CD45RA+ naive T cells. The receptor set was obtained from a human donor in good health. Some libraries in this study had Jurkat cell RNA spiked in.

In regard to this clonotype: A much more abundant neighbour one base away suggests this may be a read error. This chain uses TRBV13 with TRBJ2-2; the match to TRBD2 covers 9 bases. Looked up from germline, CDR1 is PRHDT and CDR2 is FYEKMQ (reference sequence). V shed 11 bases and J 7 bases; nucleotides not matched to a gene: 14. CDR3 size: 15 residues. The CDR3 DNA follows: TGTGCCGCTCACGAAGCGACTAGCGGCAGCGGGGAGCTGTTTTTT. As protein: CAAHEATSGSGELFF.

At least ten counts were recorded for this clonotype. The chain recombines TRBV4-1 with TRBJ2-3; possible D gene TRBD1, 6 bases. This CDR3 contains 14 residues. Looked up from germline, CDR1 is MGHRA and CDR2 is YSYEKL. Trimming cost V 0 bases and J 6 bases, with 10 bases left between them. CDR3 sequence (DNA): TGCGCCAGCAGCCAAGAGGGTAGGGGGGATACGCAGTATTTT. This gives the protein CASSQEGRGDTQYF.

On this clonotype: A much larger clone differs by one base, so this may be a read error. This rearrangement joins TRBV7-9 to TRBJ2-5; weak D call: TRBD1 (6 bases). Germline values: CDR1 SEHNR, CDR2 FQNEAQ (reference sequence). This CDR3 spans 14 amino acids. V was pared by 1 base and J by 7 bases, with 13 bases between. This chain's CDR3 is CASSLGVGGGTQYF. The CDR3 DNA follows: TGTGCCAGCAGCTTAGGCGTAGGGGGTGGGACCCAGTACTTC.

Comments on this clonotype: A read error may produce the germline difference seen at one junction end. The rearrangement uses TRBV18 and TRBJ2-7, with a weak D call TRBD2 (6 bases). CDR1 and CDR2 (germline): KGHSH, LQKENI. The CDR3 length is 17 residues. DNA of the CDR3: TGTGTCAGCCCACTGACCGCGGAGGGAAGGTATACCTACGAGCAGTACTTC. As protein: CVSPLTAEGRYTYEQYF. Based on the CDR3 plus reference TRBV18 and TRBJ2-7, the full variable domain is NAGVMQNPRHLVRRRGQEARLRCSPMKGHSHVYWYRQLPEEGLKFMVYLQKENIIDESGMPKERFSAEFPKEGPSILRIQQVVRGDSAAYFCVSPLTAEGRYTYEQYFGPGTRLTVT.

This clonotype was counted many times. This chain uses TRBV4-1 with TRBJ1-1; maybe TRBD1 (6 bases). The CDR3 length is 15 residues. V lost 0 bases and J lost 5, with 13 bases in between. Germline assignment: CDR1 MGHRA and CDR2 YSYEKL. The chain's CDR3 is CASSQDAGRGTEAFF. The CDR3, as DNA: TGCGCCAGCAGCCAAGATGCCGGGAGGGGGACTGAAGCTTTCTTT.

For this clonotype: This sequence may be a read error, since a much larger clone differs from it by one base. V gene TRBV25-1 combines with J gene TRBJ2-5; 8 bases are shared with TRBD1. The CDR3 sequence is 16 residues long. The germline CDR1 and CDR2 sequences are MGHDK and SYGVNS. The CDR3 sequence is CASLKAGGQGQEAQYF. In DNA, the CDR3 is TGTGCCAGCCTTAAGGCGGGTGGACAGGGTCAAGAGGCCCAGTACTTC. Full variable domain (outside the CDR3, taken from reference TRBV25-1 and TRBJ2-5): EADIYQTPRYLVIGTGKKITLECSQTMGHDKMYWYQQDPGMELHLIHYSYGVNSTEKGDLSSESTVSRIRTEHFPLTLESARPSHTSQYLCASLKAGGQGQEAQYFGPGTRLLVL.

This clonotype was observed many times. V gene TRBV6-6 combines with J gene TRBJ2-7, with D perhaps matching TRBD1 (6 bases). There are 12 residues in the CDR3. The V gene's germline CDR1 is MNHNY and CDR2 SVGAGI (reference sequence). V was clipped by 9 bases and J by 2 bases, with 11 bases between them. The CDR3 nucleotides are TGTGCCAGTGCTCAGGGGACCTACGAGCAGTACTTC. It codes for CASAQGTYEQYF.

This clonotype has a count of ten or more. CDR3 amino acids: CASSLALNTEAFF. The CDR3 nucleotides are TGTGCCAGCAGCTTAGCTCTGAACACTGAAGCTTTCTTT. The chain is built from TRBV7-7 and TRBJ1-1, with no clear D. The CDR3 is made up of 13 amino acids. Germline V lookup: CDR1 SSHAT, CDR2 FNYEAQ (reference sequence). V dropped 0 bases and J dropped 0 bases, with 2 bases sitting between them.

Concerning this clonotype: A read error may be the cause here, since a much bigger clone is one base away. CDR3 region: CASSFMRDSYTF. The CDR3, as DNA: TGTGCCAGCAGCTTCATGAGGGACAGCTACACCTTC. The J gene is TRBJ1-2, the V gene TRBV7-9; D may be TRBD1 (6 bases). Per the germline V gene, CDR1 is SEHNR and CDR2 is FQNEAQ (reference sequence). The V end lost 3 bases, the J end lost 9 bases, and 11 bases lay between the germline ends. This CDR3 region has 12 residues.

This clonotype showed up many times. The chain recombines TRBV7-2 with TRBJ2-3; either TRBD1 or TRBD2 may fit D (5 bases each). The CDR3 loop spans 16 amino acids. V lost 5 bases and J 11 bases, leaving 26 bases between the germline ends. Germline CDR1 is SGHTA and CDR2 is FQGNSA. The chain's CDR3 is CASSTSGGGRQLRQYF. The CDR3 coding sequence is TGTGCCAGCAGCACCTCCGGTGGGGGTCGCCAACTACGGCAGTATTTT. The variable domain in full, completed from reference TRBV7-2 and TRBJ2-3, reads GAGVSQSPSNKVTEKGKDVELRCDPISGHTALYWYRQSLGQGLEFLIYFQGNSAPDKSGLPSDRFSAERTGGSVSTLTIQRTQQEDSAVYLCASSTSGGGRQLRQYFGPGTRLTVL.

This clonotype was counted ten times or more. The CDR3 region has the DNA TGTGCCAGCAGTACCGGACAGTACTACGAGCAGTACTTC. Translation: CASSTGQYYEQYF. The J gene is TRBJ2-7, the V gene TRBV6-2 or TRBV6-3; perhaps TRBD1 as D (6 bases). With 5 bases removed from V and 3 bases from J, the gap between germline ends came to 11 bases. The CDR3 runs to 13 residues. Per the germline V gene, CDR1 is MNHEY and CDR2 is SVGEGT.

This clonotype was seen only a few times. A read error may be the cause here, since a much bigger clone is one base away. The chain uses TRBV24-1 and TRBJ1-2, with 7 nucleotides matching TRBD1. This CDR3 region has 14 residues. Per germline, CDR1 KGHDR and CDR2 SFDVKD. The chain's CDR3 is CAASPTGVFYGYTF. CDR3 sequence (DNA): TGTGCCGCCAGTCCCACAGGGGTTTTCTATGGCTACACCTTC.

This clonotype was seen more than once but under ten times. A much larger clone sits a single nucleotide away, making a read error possible. This chain connects TRBV19 to TRBJ2-3; TRBD2 matches at 10 bases. Germline-derived CDR1 and CDR2 are LNHDA and SQIVND (reference sequence). The length of the CDR3 is 16 residues. V shed 3 bases and J 4 bases; nucleotides not matched to a gene: 7. CDR3 sequence (DNA): TGTGCCAGTAGTATGTCACTAGCGGGGTGGGCAGATACGCAGTATTTT. This codes for CASSMSLAGWADTQYF.

V usage is TRBV27 and J usage is TRBJ2-2; no definite D call. V was trimmed by 8 bases and J by 0 bases, leaving 10 bases between them. This CDR3 has 14 amino acids. Germline loops: CDR1 MNHEY, CDR2 SMNVEV (reference sequence). The CDR3 here is CASSRGTNTGELFF. The CDR3 nucleotides read TGTGCCAGCTCTAGAGGCACGAACACCGGGGAGCTGTTTTTT.

The chain carries TRBV4-1 and TRBJ1-2; D call uncertain. The CDR3 has 13 residues. Germline V gene lookup returns CDR1 MGHRA and CDR2 YSYEKL. With 3 bases removed from V and 3 bases from J, the gap between germline ends came to 8 bases. The CDR3 DNA is TGCGCCAGCAGCCACGTTAGAGACTATGGCTACACCTTC. Its translation is CASSHVRDYGYTF.

The chain links TRBV2 to TRBJ2-1; D ambiguous. V shed 4 bases and J shed 6 bases, with 16 bases lying between them. Looked up from germline, CDR1 is SNHLY and CDR2 is FYNNEI. The CDR3 sequence is 15 residues long. The CDR3 DNA sequence: TGTGCCAGCAGTGTATCAGTAATTGTGGGCAATGAGCAGTTCTTC. This codes for CASSVSVIVGNEQFF. Supplemented by reference TRBV2 and TRBJ2-1, the full variable domain reads EPEVTQTPSHQVTQMGQEVILRCVPISNHLYFYWYRQILGQKVEFLVSFYNNEISEKSEIFDDQFSVERPDGSNFTLKIRSTKLEDSAMYFCASSVSVIVGNEQFFGPGTRLTVL.

Worth noting for this clonotype: A much larger clone differs from this one at a single base, so this may be a read error. The V gene is TRBV13, the J gene TRBJ2-2; 9 bases map to TRBD2. V dropped 10 bases and J dropped 7; count of bases not matched to a gene: 13. This CDR3 is built from 15 residues. Germline CDR1 PRHDT, CDR2 FYEKMQ (reference sequence). CDR3 nucleotide sequence: TGTGCCACTCACGAAGCGACTAGCGGCGGCGGGGAGCTGTTTTTT. Its protein is CATHEATSGGGELFF.

The chain combines TRBV27 with TRBJ2-4; D is perhaps TRBD1 or TRBD2 (5 bases each). The CDR3 is 14 residues long. Germline-derived CDR1 and CDR2 are MNHEY and SMNVEV (reference sequence). Trimming cost V 6 bases and J 11 bases, with 20 bases left between them. DNA for the CDR3: TGTGCCAGCAGACGTGGGTTTGGGACGGACGTTCAGTACTTC. The encoded protein is CASRRGFGTDVQYF.